The 4 T cell receptor beta chains below were found in one sample sequenced in a study of T-cell reconstitution after alpha-beta-depleted transplantation in children. Unique molecular identifiers were incorporated during preparation of the TCRbeta library. A single record per CDR3 protein comes from TCRdb applying MiXCR to the PCR reads. The sample lists approximately 980,000 distinct CDR3 sequences, about 31% occurring once. Material: PBMCs, mostly from graft donor cells, obtained 360 days after TCRalphabeta/CD19-depleted stem cell transplant. The receptors stem from a boy under two years old who had a stem cell transplant for SCID, so the T cells may come from the graft donor.

This clonotype was counted a few times. The CDR3 bases are TGTGCCAGCAGTTTTGGGGTTTCAGAGACCCAGTACTTC. Amino acid sequence: CASSFGVSETQYF. The chain couples TRBV28 to TRBJ2-5; no firm D call. The CDR3 totals 13 residues. Germline V gives CDR1 MDHEN, CDR2 SYDVKM. Trimming stripped 3 bases from V and 4 bases from J, with 9 bases between.

The sample holds a few counts of this clonotype. This chain links TRBV6-2 or TRBV6-3 with TRBJ2-7, with no clear D. Germline-derived CDR1 and CDR2 are MNHEY and SVGEGT. This CDR3 has 14 amino acids. Trimming pared 2 bases from V and 2 bases from J, leaving 10 bases between. The CDR3 nucleotides are TGTGCCAGCAGTTACCTGCTCGCACCCTACGAGCAGTACTTC. It is translated as CASSYLLAPYEQYF.

CDR3 sequence reads: CASSYSNWAGDFAKNIQYF. DNA of the CDR3: TGTGCCAGCAGTTACTCGAACTGGGCAGGGGATTTCGCCAAAAACATTCAGTACTTC. The genes are TRBV6-2 or TRBV6-3 and TRBJ2-4, with D tentatively TRBD1 (6 bases). The V and J ends lost 0 bases and 1 base respectively, with 19 bases between them. Per the germline V gene, CDR1 is MNHEY and CDR2 is SVGEGT. The CDR3 runs 19 residues.

This clonotype occurred once. The V gene is TRBV27, the J gene TRBJ1-4, with D unclear. Germline CDR1 is MNHEY and CDR2 is SMNVEV (reference sequence). Trimming pared 6 bases from V and 0 bases from J, leaving 8 bases between. There are 14 residues in the CDR3. The CDR3 sequence: CASSRRTTNEKLFF. CDR3 bases: TGTGCCAGCAGCAGGAGAACAACTAATGAAAAACTGTTTTTT.